The 20 T cell receptor beta chains in this list originate from one sample, sequenced in a study of human T cells and chemical hapten exposure. TCRdb re-called the RACE reads through MiXCR, storing one row per CDR3 protein. The table shows about 380,000 distinct CDR3 sequences, with 4.5% to 5.5% occurring only once. Time point reported: pre-sensitization, week 0. Treatment of the sample: therapeutic diphenylcyclopropenone sensitization with weekly scalp DPC. The sample was whole blood, taken in connection with sensitization to the hapten diphenylcyclopropenone (DPC). All receptors come from a woman aged 45 to 65 with alopecia areata. Some clones in this sample may be carry-over from other donors' samples.

The sample holds many counts of this clonotype. The rearrangement uses TRBV7-9 and TRBJ2-5, with a possible D match to TRBD1 (5 bases). This CDR3 comprises 14 residues. Germline V gives CDR1 SEHNR, CDR2 FQNEAQ (reference sequence). Between the trimmed V and J ends, which lost 1 base and 3 bases, there was a span of 9 bases. Here the CDR3 DNA reads TGTGCCAGCAGCTTAGTGACAGCCGAAGAGACCCAGTACTTC. Residues: CASSLVTAEETQYF.

This clonotype was seen only a few times. The chain joins TRBV9 to TRBJ1-3, with 10 bases matching TRBD1. The ends lost 8 bases at V and 6 bases at J; junction bases unmatched: 5. Germline CDR1 SGDLS, CDR2 YYNGEE. There are 13 residues in the CDR3. The CDR3 region is CASGTGAENTIYF. CDR3 sequence (DNA): TGTGCCAGTGGGACAGGGGCGGAAAACACCATATATTTT.

This chain connects TRBV20-1 to TRBJ1-5, with TRBD1 matching 7 bases. This CDR3 has 13 residues. CDR1 is DFQATT and CDR2 is SNEGSKA in the germline V gene (reference sequence). J gave up 7 bases and V 3 bases, and 6 bases lay outside the gene matches. Here the CDR3 reads CSASEGGQQPQHF. CDR3 DNA: TGCAGTGCTAGCGAAGGGGGCCAACAGCCCCAGCATTTT.

The rearrangement joins TRBV6-5 to TRBJ2-2, with 9 bases that match TRBD1. CDR1 MNHEY and CDR2 SVGAGI come from the germline V gene. The CDR3 is 16 residues long. V was pared by 6 bases and J by 4 bases, with 9 bases of the junction left unmatched. CDR3 in amino acids: CASSLQGARGTGELFF. CDR3 DNA sequence: TGTGCCAGCAGCCTACAGGGGGCGCGGGGCACCGGGGAGCTGTTTTTT.

In its sample, this clonotype was seen a few times. The chain combines TRBV12-3 or TRBV12-4 with TRBJ1-2; the match to TRBD1 covers 8 bases. V lost 5 bases and J lost 7; bases outside the gene matches: 12. The CDR3 has 15 residues. Here the CDR3 DNA reads TGTGCCAGCAGTCCCGTAAAGCAGGGGGCGCTTGGCTACACCTTC. Amino acids: CASSPVKQGALGYTF.

With regard to this clonotype: A much larger clone sits a single nucleotide away, making a read error possible. V and J are TRBV3-1 and TRBJ2-4; D is ambiguous. In germline, CDR1 is LGHDT, CDR2 YNNKEL (reference sequence). The CDR3 has 13 residues. The CDR3 region has the DNA TGTGCCAGCTGCCAAGAGCCAGGCGGCGTAGAGTACTTC. Protein sequence: CASCQEPGGVEYF.

This clonotype was counted a few times. The genes are TRBV6-1 and TRBJ1-5, with D perhaps TRBD1 (5 bases). Trimming took off 2 bases at V and 2 bases at J, with 10 bases between the two ends. The length of the CDR3 is 15 residues. Germline CDR1 and CDR2: MNHNS and SASEGT. CDR3 sequence (DNA): TGTGCCAGCAGTGAACGCGGAGGGGGCAATCAGCCCCAGCATTTT. It encodes CASSERGGGNQPQHF.

This clonotype was detected only a few times. The V and J genes are TRBV11-2 and TRBJ2-3, with D perhaps TRBD2 (7 bases). V was clipped by 7 bases and J by 4 bases, with 21 bases between them. CDR1 and CDR2 from the germline V gene are SGHAT and FQNNGV. The CDR3 length is 16 residues. This CDR3 reads CASNDPAGARADTQYF. The CDR3 DNA sequence: TGTGCCAGCAACGACCCCGCGGGGGCCAGGGCAGATACGCAGTATTTT.

This clonotype was detected a few times. This chain links TRBV20-1 with TRBJ2-7; D is ambiguous. This CDR3 is 12 amino acids long. CDR1 DFQATT and CDR2 SNEGSKA come from the germline V gene (reference sequence). Trimming stripped 4 bases from V and 4 bases from J, with 11 bases between. CDR3 loop: CSAMRGDYEQYF. In DNA form, the CDR3 reads TGCAGTGCTATGCGTGGGGATTACGAGCAGTACTTC.

V usage is TRBV6-1 and J usage is TRBJ1-5, with a tentative D call TRBD1 (5 bases). The germline CDR1 and CDR2 sequences are MNHNS and SASEGT. The CDR3 runs to 15 residues. Trimming shortened V by 9 bases and J by 4 bases, and 19 bases separated the two germline ends. The CDR3: CASLGWDGENQPQHF. The CDR3 DNA sequence: TGTGCCAGTCTTGGCTGGGACGGCGAAAATCAGCCCCAGCATTTT.

In its sample, this clonotype was seen many times. The rearrangement links TRBV13 to TRBJ2-7; the match to TRBD1 covers 7 bases. V lost 5 bases and J lost 7; bases outside the gene matches: 14. Germline CDR1 and CDR2: PRHDT and FYEKMQ (reference sequence). CDR3 length equals 15 residues. CDR3 sequence (DNA): TGTGCCAGCAGCCAGGGGGTAGGGGGCTCGAGAGAGCAGTACTTC. Encoded protein: CASSQGVGGSREQYF.

This clonotype showed up many times. The V gene is TRBV20-1, the J gene TRBJ2-2; D possibly corresponds to TRBD2 (5 bases). The CDR3 is made up of 11 amino acids. CDR1 is DFQATT and CDR2 is SNEGSKA in the germline V gene (reference sequence). The V and J ends lost 5 bases and 6 bases respectively, with 7 bases between them. The CDR3 is CSAGSPGELFF. The CDR3 nucleotides read TGCAGTGCTGGGAGTCCCGGGGAGCTGTTTTTT.

This clonotype was seen repeatedly, ten times or more. The V and J genes are TRBV6-1 and TRBJ1-5; unclear D gene. CDR1 is MNHNS, CDR2 SASEGT, per germline. This CDR3 contains 14 residues. V was pared by 4 bases and J by 1 base, with 8 bases between. CDR3 amino acids: CASSGLRSNQPQHF. CDR3 sequence (DNA): TGTGCCAGCAGTGGACTACGGAGCAATCAGCCCCAGCATTTT.

This clonotype appeared many times. The chain is built from TRBV28 and TRBJ2-1, with unresolved D. Germline loops: CDR1 MDHEN, CDR2 SYDVKM. There are 16 residues in the CDR3. The germline V and J ends were trimmed by 2 bases and 0 bases, with 11 bases remaining between them. The CDR3 sequence is CASSLGSASSYNEQFF. The CDR3 DNA reads as TGTGCCAGCAGTTTAGGGTCTGCTAGCTCCTACAATGAGCAGTTCTTC.

This clonotype appeared many times. V is TRBV28 and J is TRBJ1-2; 9 bases align to TRBD1. Trimming removed 4 bases from V and 8 bases from J; junction bases left unmatched: 11. The CDR3 totals 15 residues. Germline V gives CDR1 MDHEN, CDR2 SYDVKM. The CDR3 DNA reads TGTGCCAGCAGTTACAACAGGGGGCGGAGGGGCGGCTACACCTTC. This codes for CASSYNRGRRGGYTF.

This clonotype occurred many times. This chain joins TRBV2 and TRBJ1-3; no definite D call. The CDR3 loop spans 17 amino acids. Trimming shortened V by 6 bases and J by 0 bases, and 18 bases separated the two germline ends. Per germline, CDR1 SNHLY and CDR2 FYNNEI. CDR3: CASRREAGSLSGNTIYF. The CDR3 DNA is TGTGCCAGCAGGAGAGAGGCGGGTTCCCTCTCTGGAAACACCATATATTTT.

This clonotype was seen ten or more times. The chain uses TRBV6-5 and TRBJ2-1; TRBD2 matches at 14 bases. CDR3 length: 16 amino acids. J gave up 7 bases and V 2 bases, and 4 bases lay outside the gene matches. Germline V CDR1 and CDR2: MNHEY, SVGAGI. The CDR3 loop is CASSYGGTSGSNEQFF. CDR3 bases: TGTGCCAGCAGTTACGGCGGGACTAGCGGGAGTAATGAGCAGTTCTTC.

The chain uses TRBV7-2 and TRBJ2-7; 8 bases line up with TRBD2. The CDR3 runs 15 residues. V lost 5 bases to trimming and J lost 7 bases; unmatched junction nucleotides: 13. Germline CDR1 is SGHTA and CDR2 is FQGNSA. Here the CDR3 reads CASSVTGAGGGEQYF. CDR3 bases: TGTGCCAGCAGCGTTACGGGCGCGGGAGGAGGTGAGCAGTACTTC.

The rearrangement uses TRBV9 and TRBJ2-2; TRBD2 aligns across 14 bases. Trimming removed 3 bases from V and 6 bases from J; junction bases left unmatched: 7. The CDR3 is 17 residues long. Germline V lookup: CDR1 SGDLS, CDR2 YYNGEE. CDR3 amino acids: CASSEGLAGGPAGELFF. DNA for the CDR3: TGTGCCAGCAGCGAAGGACTAGCGGGGGGCCCCGCCGGGGAGCTGTTTTTT.

This clonotype was detected many times. CDR3 protein: CASSYGAGSGANVLTF. CDR3 DNA: TGTGCCAGCAGTTACGGGGCAGGGTCTGGGGCCAACGTCCTGACTTTC. V is TRBV6-5 and J is TRBJ2-6, with D perhaps matching TRBD1 (5 bases). The CDR3 is 16 amino acids. Germline V gene lookup returns CDR1 MNHEY and CDR2 SVGAGI. Trimming stripped 2 bases from V and 1 base from J, with 9 bases between.